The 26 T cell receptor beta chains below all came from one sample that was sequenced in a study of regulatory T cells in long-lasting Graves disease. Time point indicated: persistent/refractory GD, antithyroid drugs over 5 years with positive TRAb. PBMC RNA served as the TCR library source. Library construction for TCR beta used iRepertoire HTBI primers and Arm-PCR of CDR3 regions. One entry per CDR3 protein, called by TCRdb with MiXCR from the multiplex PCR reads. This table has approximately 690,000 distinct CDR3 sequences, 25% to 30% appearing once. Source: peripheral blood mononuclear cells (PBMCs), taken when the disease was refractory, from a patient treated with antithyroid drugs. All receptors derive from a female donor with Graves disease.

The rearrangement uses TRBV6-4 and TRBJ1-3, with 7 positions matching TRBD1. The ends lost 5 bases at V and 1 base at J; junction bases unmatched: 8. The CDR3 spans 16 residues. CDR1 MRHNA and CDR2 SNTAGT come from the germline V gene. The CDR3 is CASSYLPGQSGNTIYF. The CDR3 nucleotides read TGTGCCAGCAGTTATTTACCGGGACAGTCTGGAAACACCATATATTTT.

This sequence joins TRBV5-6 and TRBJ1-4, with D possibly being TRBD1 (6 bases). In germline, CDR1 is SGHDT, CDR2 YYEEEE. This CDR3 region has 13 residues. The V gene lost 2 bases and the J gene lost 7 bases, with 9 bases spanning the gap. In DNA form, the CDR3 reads TGTGCCAGCAGCTTTGTAGGGGGTGAAAAACTGTTTTTT. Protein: CASSFVGGEKLFF.

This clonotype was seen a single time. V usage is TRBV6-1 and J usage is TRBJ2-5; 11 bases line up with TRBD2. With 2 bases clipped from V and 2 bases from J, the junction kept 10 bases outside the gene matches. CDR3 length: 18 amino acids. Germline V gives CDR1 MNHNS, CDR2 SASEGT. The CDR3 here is CASSESRGLAGGQETQYF. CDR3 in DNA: TGTGCCAGCAGTGAATCCCGTGGGCTAGCGGGAGGACAAGAGACCCAGTACTTC.

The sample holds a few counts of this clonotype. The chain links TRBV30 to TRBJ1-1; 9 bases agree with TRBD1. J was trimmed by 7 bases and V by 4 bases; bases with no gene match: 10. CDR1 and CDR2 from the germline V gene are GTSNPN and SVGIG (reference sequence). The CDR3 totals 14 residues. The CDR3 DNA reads TGTGCCTGGAAGGGACAGGGAACCCAATTTGAAGCTTTCTTT. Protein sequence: CAWKGQGTQFEAFF.

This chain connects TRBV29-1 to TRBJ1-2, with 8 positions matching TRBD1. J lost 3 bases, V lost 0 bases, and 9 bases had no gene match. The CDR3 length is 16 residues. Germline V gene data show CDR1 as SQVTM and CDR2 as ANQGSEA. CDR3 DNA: TGCAGCGTTGAAGATCGGCGGACAGGGACGGACTATGGCTACACCTTC. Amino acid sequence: CSVEDRRTGTDYGYTF. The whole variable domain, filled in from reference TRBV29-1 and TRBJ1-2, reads SAVISQKPSRDICQRGTSLTIQCQVDSQVTMMFWYRQQPGQSLTLIATANQGSEATYESGFVIDKFPISRPNLTFSTLTVSNMSPEDSSIYLCSVEDRRTGTDYGYTFGSGTRLTVV.

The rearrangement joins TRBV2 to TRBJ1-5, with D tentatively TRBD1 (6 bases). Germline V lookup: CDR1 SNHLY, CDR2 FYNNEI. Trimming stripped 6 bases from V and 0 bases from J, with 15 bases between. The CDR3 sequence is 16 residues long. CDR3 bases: TGTGCCAGCAGAGTTAACGGACAGCTTAGCAATCAGCCCCAGCATTTT. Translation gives CASRVNGQLSNQPQHF.

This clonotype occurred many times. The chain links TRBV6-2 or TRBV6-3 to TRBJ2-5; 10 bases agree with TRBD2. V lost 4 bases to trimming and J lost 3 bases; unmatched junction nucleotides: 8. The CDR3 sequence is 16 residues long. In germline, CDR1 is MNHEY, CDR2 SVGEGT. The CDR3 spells CASSWERTSGEETQYF. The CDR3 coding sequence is TGTGCCAGCAGTTGGGAAAGGACTAGCGGCGAAGAGACCCAGTACTTC.

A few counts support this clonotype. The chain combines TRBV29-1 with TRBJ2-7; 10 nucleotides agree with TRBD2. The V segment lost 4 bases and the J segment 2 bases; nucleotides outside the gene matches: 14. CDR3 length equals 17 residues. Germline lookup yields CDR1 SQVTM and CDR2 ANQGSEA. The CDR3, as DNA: TGCAGCGTTGCGAATGTGGGGGGCGGACTAGCGGCCTACGAGCAGTACTTC. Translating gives CSVANVGGGLAAYEQYF.

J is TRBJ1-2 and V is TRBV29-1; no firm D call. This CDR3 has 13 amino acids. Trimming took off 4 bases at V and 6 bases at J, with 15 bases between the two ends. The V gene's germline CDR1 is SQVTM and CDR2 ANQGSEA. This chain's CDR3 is CSVVAGAPHGYTF. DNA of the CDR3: TGCAGCGTTGTGGCGGGCGCTCCCCATGGCTACACCTTC.

CDR3 in DNA: TGTGCCAGCAGTGATAAAGGGAGCGACAATCAGCCCCAGCATTTT. This codes for CASSDKGSDNQPQHF. The V and J genes are TRBV25-1 and TRBJ1-5; unclear D gene. This CDR3 is 15 amino acids long. V was cut by 3 bases and J by 3 bases, with 12 bases left in between. Looked up from germline, CDR1 is MGHDK and CDR2 is SYGVNS.

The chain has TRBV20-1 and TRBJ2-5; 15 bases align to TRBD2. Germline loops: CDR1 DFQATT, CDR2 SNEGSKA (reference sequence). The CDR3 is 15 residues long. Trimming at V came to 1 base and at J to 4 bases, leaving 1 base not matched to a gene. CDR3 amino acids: CSARGGLAGGETQYF. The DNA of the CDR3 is TGCAGTGCTAGAGGGGGACTAGCGGGAGGAGAGACCCAGTACTTC.

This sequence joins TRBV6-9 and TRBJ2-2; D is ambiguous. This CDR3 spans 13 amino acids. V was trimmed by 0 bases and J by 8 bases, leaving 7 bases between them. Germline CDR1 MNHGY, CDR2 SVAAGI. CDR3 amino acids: CASSYSLGGELFF. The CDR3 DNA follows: TGTGCCAGCAGTTATTCTCTCGGGGGGGAGCTGTTTTTT.

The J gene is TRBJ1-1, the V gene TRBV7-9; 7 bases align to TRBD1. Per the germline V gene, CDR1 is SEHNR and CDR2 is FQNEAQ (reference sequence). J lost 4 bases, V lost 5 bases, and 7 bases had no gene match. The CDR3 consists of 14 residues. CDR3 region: CASSTIRGVTEAFF. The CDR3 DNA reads TGTGCCAGCAGCACCATCAGGGGGGTCACTGAAGCTTTCTTT.

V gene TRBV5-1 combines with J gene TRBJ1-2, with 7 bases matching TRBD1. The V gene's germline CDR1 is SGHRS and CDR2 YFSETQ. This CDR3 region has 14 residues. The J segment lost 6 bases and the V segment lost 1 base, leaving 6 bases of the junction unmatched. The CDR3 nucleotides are TGCGCCAGCAGCTTGTTAACAGGGGACAATGGCTACACCTTC. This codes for CASSLLTGDNGYTF.

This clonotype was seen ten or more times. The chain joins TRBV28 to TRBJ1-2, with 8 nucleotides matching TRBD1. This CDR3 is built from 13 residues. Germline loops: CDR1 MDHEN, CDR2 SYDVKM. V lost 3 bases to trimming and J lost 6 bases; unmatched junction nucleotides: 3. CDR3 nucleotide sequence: TGTGCCAGCAGTTTCTCGGGACAGGATGGCTACACCTTC. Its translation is CASSFSGQDGYTF.

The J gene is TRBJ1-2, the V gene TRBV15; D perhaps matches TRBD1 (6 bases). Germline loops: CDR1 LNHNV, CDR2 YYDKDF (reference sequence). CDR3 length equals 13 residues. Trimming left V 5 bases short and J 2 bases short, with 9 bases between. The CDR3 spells CATSSGQNYGYTF. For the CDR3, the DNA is TGTGCCACCAGCTCGGGACAAAACTATGGCTACACCTTC.

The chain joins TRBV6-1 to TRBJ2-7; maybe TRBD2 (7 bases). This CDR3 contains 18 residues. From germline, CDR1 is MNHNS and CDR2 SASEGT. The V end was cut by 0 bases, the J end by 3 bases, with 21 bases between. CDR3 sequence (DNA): TGTGCCAGCAGTGAAGCGCTTCGGGGGGCGGGTCAGAACTACGAGCAGTACTTC. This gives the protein CASSEALRGAGQNYEQYF.

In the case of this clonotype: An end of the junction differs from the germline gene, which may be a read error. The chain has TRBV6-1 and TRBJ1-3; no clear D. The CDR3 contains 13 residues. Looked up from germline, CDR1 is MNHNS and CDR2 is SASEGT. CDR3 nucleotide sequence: TGTGCCATCAGTGTTAAGGTTGGAAACACCATATATTTT. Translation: CAISVKVGNTIYF.

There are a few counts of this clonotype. Here the CDR3 DNA reads TGCAGTGCCTCACTAGCGGGAGATGGGACCGGGGAGCTGTTTTTT. Encoded protein: CSASLAGDGTGELFF. The chain uses TRBV20-1 and TRBJ2-2, with 11 bases matching TRBD2. Germline V CDR1 and CDR2: DFQATT, SNEGSKA (reference sequence). Trimming took 6 bases from V and 5 from J; bases not matched to a gene: 8. The CDR3 sequence is 15 residues long.

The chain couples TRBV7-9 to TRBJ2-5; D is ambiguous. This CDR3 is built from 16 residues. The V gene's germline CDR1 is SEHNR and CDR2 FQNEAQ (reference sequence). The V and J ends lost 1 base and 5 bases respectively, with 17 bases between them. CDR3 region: CASSLELMGLRETQYF. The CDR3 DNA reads TGTGCCAGCAGCTTAGAGCTTATGGGCTTACGGGAGACCCAGTACTTC.

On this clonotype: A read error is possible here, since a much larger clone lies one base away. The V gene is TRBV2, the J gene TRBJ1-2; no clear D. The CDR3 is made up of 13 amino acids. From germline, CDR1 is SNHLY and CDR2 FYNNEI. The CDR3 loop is CASSDRRYYGCTF. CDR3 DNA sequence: TGTGCCAGCAGTGATCGGAGATACTATGGCTGCACCTTC.

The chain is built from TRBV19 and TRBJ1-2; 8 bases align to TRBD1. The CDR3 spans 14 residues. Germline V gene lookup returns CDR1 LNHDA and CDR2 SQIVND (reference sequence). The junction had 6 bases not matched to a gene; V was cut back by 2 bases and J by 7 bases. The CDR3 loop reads CASSILETGAGYTF. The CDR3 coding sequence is TGTGCCAGTAGTATATTGGAGACAGGGGCTGGCTACACCTTC.

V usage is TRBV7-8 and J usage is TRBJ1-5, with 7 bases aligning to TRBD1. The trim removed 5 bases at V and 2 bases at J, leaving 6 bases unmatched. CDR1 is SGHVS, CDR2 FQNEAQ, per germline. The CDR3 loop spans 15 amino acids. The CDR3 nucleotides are TGTGCCAGCAGCCCAGGGGGGGGACGCAATCAGCCCCAGCATTTT. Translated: CASSPGGGRNQPQHF.

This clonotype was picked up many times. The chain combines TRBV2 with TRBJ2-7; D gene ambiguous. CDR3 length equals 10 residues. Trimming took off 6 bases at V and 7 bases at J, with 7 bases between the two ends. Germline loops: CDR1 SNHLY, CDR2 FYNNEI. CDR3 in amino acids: CASRPGEQYF. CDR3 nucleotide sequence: TGTGCCAGCAGGCCCGGGGAGCAGTACTTC.

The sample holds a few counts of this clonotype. CDR3 sequence reads: CASNRPLEQYF. CDR3 DNA sequence: TGTGCCAGCAATAGACCTCTCGAGCAGTACTTC. The V and J genes are TRBV6-1 and TRBJ2-7; D gene unclear. CDR3 length: 11 residues. The germline V gene encodes CDR1 MNHNS and CDR2 SASEGT. V was clipped by 7 bases and J by 6 bases, with 10 bases between them.

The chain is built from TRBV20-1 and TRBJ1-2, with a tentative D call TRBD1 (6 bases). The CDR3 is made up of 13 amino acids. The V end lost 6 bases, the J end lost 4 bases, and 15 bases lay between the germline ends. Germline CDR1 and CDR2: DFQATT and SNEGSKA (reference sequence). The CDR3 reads CSAPEGGSYGYTF. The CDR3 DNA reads TGCAGTGCCCCGGAGGGGGGTAGCTATGGCTACACCTTC.